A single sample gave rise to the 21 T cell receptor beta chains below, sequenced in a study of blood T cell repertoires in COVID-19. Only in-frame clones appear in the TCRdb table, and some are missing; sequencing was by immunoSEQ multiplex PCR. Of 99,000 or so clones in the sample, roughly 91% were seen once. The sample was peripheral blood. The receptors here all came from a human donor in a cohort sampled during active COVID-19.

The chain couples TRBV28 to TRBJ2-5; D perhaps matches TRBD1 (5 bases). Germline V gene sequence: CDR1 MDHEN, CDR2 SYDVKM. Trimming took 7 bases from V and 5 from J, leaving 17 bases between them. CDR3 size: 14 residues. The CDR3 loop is CASNLFPRVETQYF. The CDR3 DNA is TGTGCCAGCAATCTTTTTCCCAGGGTGGAGACCCAGTACTTC.

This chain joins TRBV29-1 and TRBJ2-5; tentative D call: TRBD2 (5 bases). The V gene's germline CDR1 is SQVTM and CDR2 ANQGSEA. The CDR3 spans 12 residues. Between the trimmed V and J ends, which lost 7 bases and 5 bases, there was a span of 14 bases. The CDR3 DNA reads TGCAGCGCGGGGTATGTTGTTGAGACCCAGTACTTC. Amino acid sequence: CSAGYVVETQYF.

This chain's CDR3 is CASSIWAGGTYEQYF. The DNA of the CDR3 is TGTGCCAGTAGTATATGGGCGGGAGGAACCTACGAGCAGTACTTC. The J gene is TRBJ2-7, the V gene TRBV19; the match to TRBD2 covers 8 bases. The CDR3 runs to 15 residues. Germline V gives CDR1 LNHDA, CDR2 SQIVND (reference sequence). Unmatched junction bases numbered 5, after V lost 2 bases and J lost 2 bases.

CDR3 region: CASSSGPTDTQYF. The CDR3 DNA follows: TGCGCCAGCAGCTCTGGGCCAACAGATACGCAGTATTTT. V gene TRBV4-3 combines with J gene TRBJ2-3; no firm D call. Between the trimmed V and J ends, which lost 5 bases and 3 bases, there was a span of 9 bases. The CDR3 consists of 13 residues. Germline values: CDR1 LGHNA, CDR2 YSLEER.

CDR3 in DNA: TGTGCCAGCATTCTGGGGGACACCCCGATGGAGACCCAGTACTTC. It codes for CASILGDTPMETQYF. The V gene is TRBV7-2, the J gene TRBJ2-5; possibly TRBD1 for D (6 bases). Germline V lookup: CDR1 SGHTA, CDR2 FQGNSA. V lost 7 bases and J lost 5, with 20 bases in between. The CDR3 loop spans 15 amino acids.

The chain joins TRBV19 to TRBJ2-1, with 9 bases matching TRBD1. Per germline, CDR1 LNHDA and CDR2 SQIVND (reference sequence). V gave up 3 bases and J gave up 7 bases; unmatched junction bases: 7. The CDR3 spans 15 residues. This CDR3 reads CASSIGGTGFNEQFF. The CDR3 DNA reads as TGTGCCAGTAGTATCGGGGGGACAGGGTTTAATGAGCAGTTCTTC.

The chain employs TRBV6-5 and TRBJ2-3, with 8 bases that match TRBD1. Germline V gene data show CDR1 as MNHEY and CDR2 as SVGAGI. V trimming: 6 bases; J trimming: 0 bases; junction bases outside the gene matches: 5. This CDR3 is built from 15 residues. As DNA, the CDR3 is TGTGCCAGCAGACGCCGGACAGGGAGCACAGATACGCAGTATTTT. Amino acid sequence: CASRRRTGSTDTQYF.

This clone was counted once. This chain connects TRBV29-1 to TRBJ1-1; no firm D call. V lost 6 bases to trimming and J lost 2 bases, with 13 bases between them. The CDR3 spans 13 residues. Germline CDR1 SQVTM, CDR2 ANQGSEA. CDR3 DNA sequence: TGCAGCGTCACCTATTCAGGAAACACTGAAGCTTTCTTT. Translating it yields CSVTYSGNTEAFF.

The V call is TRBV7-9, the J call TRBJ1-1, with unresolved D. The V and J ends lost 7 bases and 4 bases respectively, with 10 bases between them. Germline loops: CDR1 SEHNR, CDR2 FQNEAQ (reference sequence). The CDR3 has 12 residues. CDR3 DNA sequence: TGTGCCAGCATCTCTGGAGGCACTGAAGCTTTCTTT. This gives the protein CASISGGTEAFF.

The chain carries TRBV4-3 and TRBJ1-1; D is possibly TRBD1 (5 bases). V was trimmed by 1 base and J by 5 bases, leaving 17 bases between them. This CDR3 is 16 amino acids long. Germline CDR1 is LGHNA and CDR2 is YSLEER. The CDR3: CASSQGGGSGKTEAFF. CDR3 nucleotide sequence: TGCGCCAGCAGCCAAGGGGGGGGGTCGGGCAAAACTGAAGCTTTCTTT.

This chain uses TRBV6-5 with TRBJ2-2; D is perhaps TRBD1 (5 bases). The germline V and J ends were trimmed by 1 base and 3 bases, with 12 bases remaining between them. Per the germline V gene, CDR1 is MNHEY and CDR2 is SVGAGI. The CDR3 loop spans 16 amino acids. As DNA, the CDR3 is TGTGCCAGCAGTTACTTAAGGGGAAAGTACACCGGGGAGCTGTTTTTT. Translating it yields CASSYLRGKYTGELFF.

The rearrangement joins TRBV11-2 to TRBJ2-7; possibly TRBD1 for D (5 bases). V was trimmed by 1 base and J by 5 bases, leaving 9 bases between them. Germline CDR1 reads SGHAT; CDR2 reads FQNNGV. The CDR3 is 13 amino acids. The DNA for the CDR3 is TGTGCCAGCAGCTTAGTGGGGCGAGACGAGCAGTACTTC. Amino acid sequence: CASSLVGRDEQYF.

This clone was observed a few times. CDR3 region: CASSLPLPGRGSYSPLHF. CDR3 nucleotide sequence: TGCGCCAGCAGCCTCCCGCTCCCCGGGAGGGGATCTTATTCACCCCTCCACTTT. The chain uses TRBV4-1 and TRBJ1-6; possible D gene TRBD1, 5 bases. V lost 4 bases and J lost 8, with 24 bases in between. Germline V gene data show CDR1 as MGHRA and CDR2 as YSYEKL. This CDR3 region has 18 residues.

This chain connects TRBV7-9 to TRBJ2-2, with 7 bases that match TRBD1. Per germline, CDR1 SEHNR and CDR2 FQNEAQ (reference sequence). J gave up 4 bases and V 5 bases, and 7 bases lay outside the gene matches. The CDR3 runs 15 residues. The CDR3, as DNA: TGTGCCAGCAGCCTTGACAGGGCTGGCACCGGGGAGCTGTTTTTT. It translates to CASSLDRAGTGELFF.

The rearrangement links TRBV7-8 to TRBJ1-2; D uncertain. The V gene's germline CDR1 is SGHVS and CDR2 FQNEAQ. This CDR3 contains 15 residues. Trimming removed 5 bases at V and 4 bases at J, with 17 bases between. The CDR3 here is CASSHTNRVFYGYTF. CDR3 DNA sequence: TGTGCCAGCAGCCACACCAACCGGGTGTTCTATGGCTACACCTTC.

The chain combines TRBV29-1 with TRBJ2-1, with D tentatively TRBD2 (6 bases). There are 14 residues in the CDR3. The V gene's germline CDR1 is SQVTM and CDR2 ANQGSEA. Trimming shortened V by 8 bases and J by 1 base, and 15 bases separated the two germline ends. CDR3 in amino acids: CSTSSGPSYNEQFF. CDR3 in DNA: TGCAGCACTTCGAGCGGGCCGTCCTACAATGAGCAGTTCTTC.

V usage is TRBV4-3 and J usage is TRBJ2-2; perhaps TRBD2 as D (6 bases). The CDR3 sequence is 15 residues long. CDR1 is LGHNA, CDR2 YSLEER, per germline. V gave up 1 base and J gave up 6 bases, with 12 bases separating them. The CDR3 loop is CASSQVAAGSGELFF. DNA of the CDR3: TGCGCCAGCAGCCAAGTTGCCGCGGGGTCCGGGGAGCTGTTTTTT.

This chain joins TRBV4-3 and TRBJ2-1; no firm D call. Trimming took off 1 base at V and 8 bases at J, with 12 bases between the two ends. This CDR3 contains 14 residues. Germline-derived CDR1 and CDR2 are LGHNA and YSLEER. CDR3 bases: TGCGCCAGCAGCCAAGCGAGCCTGCTGGATGAGCAGTTCTTC. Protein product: CASSQASLLDEQFF.

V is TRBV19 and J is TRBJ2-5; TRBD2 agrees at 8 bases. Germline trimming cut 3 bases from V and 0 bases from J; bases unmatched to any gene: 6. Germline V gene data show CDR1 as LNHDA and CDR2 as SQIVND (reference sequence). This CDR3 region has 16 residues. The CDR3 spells CASSISGVTYQETQYF. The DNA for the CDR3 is TGTGCCAGTAGTATTAGCGGGGTCACGTACCAAGAGACCCAGTACTTC.

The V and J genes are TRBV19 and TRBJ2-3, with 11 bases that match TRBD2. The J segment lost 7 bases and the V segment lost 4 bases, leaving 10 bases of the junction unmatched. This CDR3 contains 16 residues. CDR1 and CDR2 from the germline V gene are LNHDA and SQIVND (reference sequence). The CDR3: CASSSLLAGEVNTQYF. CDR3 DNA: TGTGCCAGTAGTAGTTTACTAGCGGGAGAGGTGAATACGCAGTATTTT.

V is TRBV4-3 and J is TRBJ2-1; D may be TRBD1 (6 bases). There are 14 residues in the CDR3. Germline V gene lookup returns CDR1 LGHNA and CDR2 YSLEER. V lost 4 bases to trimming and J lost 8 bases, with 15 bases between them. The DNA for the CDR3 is TGCGCCAGCAGCCGCCGGGACACCGATGATGAGCAGTTCTTC. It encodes CASSRRDTDDEQFF.